The 24 T cell receptor beta chains given below trace back to one sample, sequenced in a study of T-cell reconstitution after alpha-beta-depleted transplantation in children. A library of TCRbeta sequences, prepared with unique molecular identifiers, was generated. MiXCR, applied by TCRdb to the PCR reads, yields one record per CDR3 protein. The data contain 200,000 to 250,000 distinct CDR3 sequences, 8.5% to 10% of them singletons. The specimen was PBMCs from the stem cell graft donor, collected from the stem cell graft. Receptors were obtained from a human donor who donated a stem cell graft to a child with acute lymphoblastic leukemia.

This clonotype was counted a few times. The CDR3 reads CASSSPGTGFTNTEAFF. CDR3 in DNA: TGTGCCAGCAGTAGCCCCGGGACAGGGTTTACGAACACTGAAGCTTTCTTT. J is TRBJ1-1 and V is TRBV25-1, with 9 bases fitting TRBD1. There are 17 residues in the CDR3. Per the germline V gene, CDR1 is MGHDK and CDR2 is SYGVNS. V shed 5 bases and J 1 base; nucleotides not matched to a gene: 11.

This chain joins TRBV11-2 and TRBJ2-7, with TRBD1 as a possible D gene (6 bases). Germline lookup yields CDR1 SGHAT and CDR2 FQNNGV. The CDR3 extends over 15 amino acids. V lost 4 bases, J lost 2 bases, and 15 bases lay in between. Here the CDR3 DNA reads TGTGCCAGCAGCTCGCTAACAGGGAACCCCTACGAGCAGTACTTC. Residues: CASSSLTGNPYEQYF.

This clonotype was recorded many times. The chain carries TRBV24-1 and TRBJ2-5, with no clear D. CDR1 and CDR2 from the germline V gene are KGHDR and SFDVKD. The V gene lost 4 bases and the J gene lost 5 bases, with 4 bases spanning the gap. The CDR3 is 11 amino acids. The CDR3 reads CATSEGETQYF. CDR3 in DNA: TGTGCCACCAGTGAAGGGGAGACCCAGTACTTC.

In this sample, this clonotype turned up a few times. The chain is built from TRBV10-3 and TRBJ2-1, with D uncertain. The CDR3 loop spans 15 amino acids. Germline CDR1 ENHRY, CDR2 SYGVKD. With 0 bases removed from V and 0 bases from J, the gap between germline ends came to 6 bases. The CDR3, as DNA: TGTGCCATCAGTGAGTCAGTTGGCTCCTACAATGAGCAGTTCTTC. The encoded protein is CAISESVGSYNEQFF.

This clonotype appeared many times. This chain joins TRBV7-2 and TRBJ2-5; D perhaps matches TRBD1 (5 bases). V lost 7 bases, J lost 2 bases, and 14 bases lay in between. Germline-derived CDR1 and CDR2 are SGHTA and FQGNSA. The CDR3 covers 14 residues. The CDR3 loop is CASTPTARQETQYF. The CDR3 DNA follows: TGTGCCAGCACCCCGACAGCGAGGCAAGAGACCCAGTACTTC.

The table lists this clonotype with a few counts. The J gene is TRBJ1-2, the V gene TRBV7-2; 8 bases line up with TRBD1. The junction had 4 bases not matched to a gene; V was cut back by 4 bases and J by 3 bases. CDR1 is SGHTA and CDR2 is FQGNSA in the germline V gene. This CDR3 is built from 14 residues. DNA for the CDR3: TGTGCCAGCAGCTCCAGGGGGCGCGACTATGGCTACACCTTC. This codes for CASSSRGRDYGYTF.

Ten or more counts support this clonotype. V and J are TRBV20-1 and TRBJ2-3; D tentatively fits TRBD1 or TRBD2 (5 bases each). CDR1 and CDR2 from the germline V gene are DFQATT and SNEGSKA (reference sequence). The ends were cut back, 3 bases at V and 4 bases at J, with 14 bases in the middle. The CDR3 contains 14 residues. CDR3 amino acids: CSARPAGTSDTQYF. The CDR3 DNA reads TGCAGTGCTAGGCCCGCCGGGACCTCAGATACGCAGTATTTT.

The J gene is TRBJ2-3, the V gene TRBV29-1; D is ambiguous. The CDR3 is 8 residues long. The germline V and J ends were trimmed by 7 bases and 6 bases, with 2 bases remaining between them. CDR1 and CDR2 from the germline V gene are SQVTM and ANQGSEA. This chain's CDR3 is CSADTQYF. Written as DNA, the CDR3 is TGCAGCGCCGATACGCAGTATTTT.

The chain links TRBV27 to TRBJ2-5, with D possibly being TRBD2 (5 bases). CDR1 and CDR2 (germline): MNHEY, SMNVEV (reference sequence). Trimming shortened V by 5 bases and J by 3 bases, and 10 bases separated the two germline ends. The CDR3 sequence is 13 residues long. The CDR3 nucleotides are TGTGCCAGCAGTAGACTAAGAGAAGAGACCCAGTACTTC. Protein sequence: CASSRLREETQYF.

This clonotype was recorded at least ten times. The chain joins TRBV15 to TRBJ2-5; no clear D. Germline assignment: CDR1 LNHNV and CDR2 YYDKDF (reference sequence). The CDR3 extends over 14 amino acids. V lost 3 bases and J lost 0, with 8 bases in between. CDR3 in DNA: TGTGCCACCAGCAGGTCGTCAGACCAAGAGACCCAGTACTTC. It encodes CATSRSSDQETQYF. Full variable domain (remainder filled in from reference TRBV15 and TRBJ2-5): DAMVIQNPRYQVTQFGKPVTLSCSQTLNHNVMYWYQQKSSQAPKLLFHYYDKDFNNEADTPDNFQSRRPNTSFCFLDIRSPGLGDTAMYLCATSRSSDQETQYFGPGTRLLVL.

This clonotype was seen many times. The chain is built from TRBV12-3 or TRBV12-4 and TRBJ1-2; 8 nucleotides align to TRBD1. The CDR3 is made up of 15 amino acids. V was clipped by 0 bases and J by 8 bases; unmatched bases: 8. CDR3 coding DNA: TGTGCCAGCAGTTTAGCAGGACAGGGTTTCGGGGGCTACACCTTC. It yields the protein CASSLAGQGFGGYTF.

This clonotype was observed a few times. The chain carries TRBV5-5 and TRBJ2-2; 10 bases fit TRBD2. The CDR3 consists of 16 residues. Per germline, CDR1 SGHKS and CDR2 YYEKEE (reference sequence). V shed 2 bases, J shed 5 bases, and the junction held 6 bases outside the gene matches. The CDR3 region is CASSLTSGVRTGELFF. CDR3 coding DNA: TGTGCCAGCAGCTTAACTAGCGGGGTGAGAACCGGGGAGCTGTTTTTT.

In this sample, this clonotype turned up many times. The chain links TRBV18 to TRBJ1-3; no firm D call. This CDR3 region has 16 residues. In germline, CDR1 is KGHSH, CDR2 LQKENI. V shed 2 bases and J shed 0 bases, with 11 bases lying between them. CDR3 DNA: TGTGCCAGCTCACCAGTTGACCCCAGCTCTGGAAACACCATATATTTT. Its translation is CASSPVDPSSGNTIYF.

This clonotype was seen at least ten times. The rearrangement links TRBV30 to TRBJ1-1; 7 nucleotides agree with TRBD1. The CDR3 runs 15 residues. V shed 2 bases and J 2 bases; nucleotides not matched to a gene: 8. Per the germline V gene, CDR1 is GTSNPN and CDR2 is SVGIG (reference sequence). The CDR3 DNA is TGTGCCTGGAGTAGGAGGACAGGACCCAACACTGAAGCTTTCTTT. It codes for CAWSRRTGPNTEAFF.

This clonotype was recorded many times. The CDR3 region is CASSPHQGEAFF. Here the CDR3 DNA reads TGTGCCAGCAGCCCACATCAGGGTGAAGCTTTCTTT. The chain recombines TRBV3-1 with TRBJ1-1; D possibly corresponds to TRBD1 (5 bases). CDR1 and CDR2 (germline): LGHDT, YNNKEL (reference sequence). Trimming took 4 bases from V and 7 from J, leaving 10 bases between them. This CDR3 contains 12 residues.

This clonotype was counted between two and nine times. Written as DNA, the CDR3 is TGTGCCAGCAGCGTAGACGTCGGGGGACAGCCGACGGACGAGCAGTACTTC. Amino acids: CASSVDVGGQPTDEQYF. The chain employs TRBV9 and TRBJ2-7; maybe TRBD1 (7 bases). Trimming cost V 0 bases and J 5 bases, with 21 bases left between them. This CDR3 comprises 17 residues. Per germline, CDR1 SGDLS and CDR2 YYNGEE.

This clonotype was recorded at least ten times. This chain connects TRBV7-2 to TRBJ2-2; no reliable D call. This CDR3 is 13 amino acids long. CDR1 is SGHTA and CDR2 is FQGNSA in the germline V gene. V lost 0 bases and J 7 bases, leaving 6 bases between the germline ends. The CDR3 DNA reads as TGTGCCAGCAGCTTAGCTCGGTACGGGGAGCTGTTTTTT. Translating it yields CASSLARYGELFF.

V usage is TRBV5-4 and J usage is TRBJ1-1; perhaps TRBD1 as D (5 bases). The CDR3 consists of 16 residues. From germline, CDR1 is SGHNT and CDR2 YYREEE (reference sequence). Trimming removed 4 bases from V and 0 bases from J, with 16 bases in between. The CDR3 coding sequence is TGTGCCAGCAGCCAAAATTTAGGGACCATGAACACTGAAGCTTTCTTT. Its translation: CASSQNLGTMNTEAFF.

The chain carries TRBV21-1 and TRBJ2-2; the table's D gene call, TRBD1, was not cross checked with the DNA. TRBV21-1 is described as a pseudogene. The CDR3 is 17 amino acids. CDR3 bases: TGTGCCAGCAGCCCCGAAGGAGGCAGGGAGAACACCGGGGAGCTGTTTTTT. It translates to CASSPEGGRENTGELFF.

The chain is built from TRBV12-3 or TRBV12-4 and TRBJ1-1, with D possibly being TRBD1 (6 bases). V shed 5 bases and J shed 2 bases, with 12 bases lying between them. The CDR3 runs to 14 residues. CDR3 protein: CASSPRQDNTEAFF. The CDR3 DNA is TGTGCCAGCAGTCCCCGACAGGATAACACTGAAGCTTTCTTT.

This clonotype was seen more than once but under ten times. The chain recombines TRBV4-2 with TRBJ1-2; D gene uncertain. CDR3 length: 16 amino acids. Germline CDR1 reads LGHNA; CDR2 reads YNFKEQ. The V gene lost 0 bases and the J gene lost 8 bases, with 19 bases spanning the gap. The CDR3 loop reads CASSQEVSGGAGGYTF. CDR3 bases: TGTGCCAGCAGCCAAGAGGTCTCAGGAGGAGCGGGGGGCTACACCTTC.

This clonotype was seen more than once but under ten times. V is TRBV3-1 and J is TRBJ1-5, with TRBD1 as a possible D gene (6 bases). CDR1 is LGHDT, CDR2 YNNKEL, per germline (reference sequence). The CDR3 has 16 residues. Trimming left V 5 bases short and J 5 bases short, with 19 bases between. CDR3 nucleotides: TGTGCCAGCAGCTCTGCACGTGGGGGGGCCGATCAGCCCCAGCATTTT. The encoded protein is CASSSARGGADQPQHF.

The rearrangement links TRBV5-1 to TRBJ2-1, with a weak D call TRBD1 (6 bases). CDR3 length equals 17 residues. The V gene's germline CDR1 is SGHRS and CDR2 YFSETQ. The V gene lost 0 bases and the J gene lost 4 bases, with 17 bases spanning the gap. The CDR3 DNA follows: TGCGCCAGCAGCTTGGTTCCGTTTGGGGGCCAATACAATGAGCAGTTCTTC. Amino acids: CASSLVPFGGQYNEQFF.

This clonotype was seen repeatedly, ten times or more. The chain recombines TRBV5-1 with TRBJ2-1; D perhaps matches TRBD2 (6 bases). Trimming pared 4 bases from V and 7 bases from J, leaving 15 bases between. The germline V gene has CDR1 SGHRS and CDR2 YFSETQ. The CDR3 sequence is 14 residues long. Here the CDR3 reads CASSLTPGGNEQFF. In DNA, the CDR3 is TGCGCCAGCAGCCTCACCCCTGGGGGGAATGAGCAGTTCTTC.